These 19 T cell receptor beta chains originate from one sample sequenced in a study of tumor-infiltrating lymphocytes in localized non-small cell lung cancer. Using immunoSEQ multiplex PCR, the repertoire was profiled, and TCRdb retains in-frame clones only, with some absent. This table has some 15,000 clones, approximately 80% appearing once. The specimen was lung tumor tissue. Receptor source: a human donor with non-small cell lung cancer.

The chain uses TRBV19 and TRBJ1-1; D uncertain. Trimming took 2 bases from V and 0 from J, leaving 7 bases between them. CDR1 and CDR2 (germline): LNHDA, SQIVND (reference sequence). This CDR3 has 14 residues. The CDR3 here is CASSIYSVNTEAFF. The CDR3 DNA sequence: TGTGCCAGTAGTATATATAGCGTGAACACTGAAGCTTTCTTT.

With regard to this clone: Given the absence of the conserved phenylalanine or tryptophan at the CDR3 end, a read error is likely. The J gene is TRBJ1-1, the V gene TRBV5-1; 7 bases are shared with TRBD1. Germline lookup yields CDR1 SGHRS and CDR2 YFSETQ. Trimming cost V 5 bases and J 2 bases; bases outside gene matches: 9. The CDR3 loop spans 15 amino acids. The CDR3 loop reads CASRPRTGGNTEAFS. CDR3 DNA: TGCGCCAGCAGACCCCGGACAGGAGGAAACACTGAAGCTTTCTCT.

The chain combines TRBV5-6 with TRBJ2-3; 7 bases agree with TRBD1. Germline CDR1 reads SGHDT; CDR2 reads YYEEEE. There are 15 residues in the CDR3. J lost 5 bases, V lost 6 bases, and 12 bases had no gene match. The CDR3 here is CASMFPGQSLDTQYF. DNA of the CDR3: TGTGCCAGCATGTTTCCGGGACAGAGCCTAGATACGCAGTATTTT.

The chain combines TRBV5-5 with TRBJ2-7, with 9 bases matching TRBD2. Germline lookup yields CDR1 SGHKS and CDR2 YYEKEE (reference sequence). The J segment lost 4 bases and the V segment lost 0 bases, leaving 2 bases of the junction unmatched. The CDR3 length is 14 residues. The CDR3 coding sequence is TGTGCCAGCAGCTTGGCTCTAGCGGGATACGAGCAGTACTTC. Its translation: CASSLALAGYEQYF.

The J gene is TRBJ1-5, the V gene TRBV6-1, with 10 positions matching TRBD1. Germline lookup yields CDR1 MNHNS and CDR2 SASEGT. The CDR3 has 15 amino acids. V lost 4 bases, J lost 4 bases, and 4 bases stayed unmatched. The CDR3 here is CASSGGTGVNQPQHF. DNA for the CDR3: TGTGCCAGCAGTGGGGGGACAGGGGTAAATCAGCCCCAGCATTTT.

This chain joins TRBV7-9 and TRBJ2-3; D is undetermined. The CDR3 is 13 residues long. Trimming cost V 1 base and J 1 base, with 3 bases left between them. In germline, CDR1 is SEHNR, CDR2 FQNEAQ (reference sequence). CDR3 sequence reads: CASSLVGTDTQYF. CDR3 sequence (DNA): TGTGCCAGCAGCTTAGTAGGCACAGATACGCAGTATTTT. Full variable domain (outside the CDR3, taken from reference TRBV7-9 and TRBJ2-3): DTGVSQNPRHKITKRGQNVTFRCDPISEHNRLYWYRQTLGQGPEFLTYFQNEAQLEKSRLLSDRFSAERPKGSFSTLEIQRTEQGDSAMYLCASSLVGTDTQYFGPGTRLTVL.

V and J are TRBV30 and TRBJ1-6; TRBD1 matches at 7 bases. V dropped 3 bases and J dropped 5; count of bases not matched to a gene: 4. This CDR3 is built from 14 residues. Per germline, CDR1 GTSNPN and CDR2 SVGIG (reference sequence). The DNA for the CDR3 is TGTGCCTGGAGAAGACAGGGAGATAATTCACCCCTCCACTTT. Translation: CAWRRQGDNSPLHF.

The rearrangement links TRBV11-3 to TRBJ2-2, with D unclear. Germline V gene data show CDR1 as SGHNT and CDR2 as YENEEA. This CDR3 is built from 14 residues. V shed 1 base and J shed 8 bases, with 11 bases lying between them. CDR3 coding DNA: TGTGCCAGCAGCTTAGGTTCTGCGTGGGGGGAGCTGTTTTTT. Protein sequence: CASSLGSAWGELFF.

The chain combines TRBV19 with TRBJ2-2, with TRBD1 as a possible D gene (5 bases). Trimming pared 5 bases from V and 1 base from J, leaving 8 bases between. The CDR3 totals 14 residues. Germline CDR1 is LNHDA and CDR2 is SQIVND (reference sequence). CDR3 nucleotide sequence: TGTGCCAGTAGTGGCCAGGGGAACACCGGGGAGCTGTTTTTT. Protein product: CASSGQGNTGELFF.

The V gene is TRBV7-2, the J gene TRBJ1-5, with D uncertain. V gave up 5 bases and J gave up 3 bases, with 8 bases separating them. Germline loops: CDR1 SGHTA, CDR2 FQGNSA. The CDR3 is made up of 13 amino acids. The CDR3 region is CASSRTFNQPQHF. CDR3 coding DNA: TGTGCCAGCAGCCGCACTTTCAATCAGCCCCAGCATTTT. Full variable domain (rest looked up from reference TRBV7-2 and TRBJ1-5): GAGVSQSPSNKVTEKGKDVELRCDPISGHTALYWYRQSLGQGLEFLIYFQGNSAPDKSGLPSDRFSAERTGGSVSTLTIQRTQQEDSAVYLCASSRTFNQPQHFGDGTRLSIL.

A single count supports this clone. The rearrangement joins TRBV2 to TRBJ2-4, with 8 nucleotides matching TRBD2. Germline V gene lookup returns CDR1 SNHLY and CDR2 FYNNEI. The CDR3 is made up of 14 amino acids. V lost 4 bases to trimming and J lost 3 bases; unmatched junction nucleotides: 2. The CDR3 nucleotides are TGTGCCAGCAGTGCGGCGGGAGGCAAAAACATTCAGTACTTC. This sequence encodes CASSAAGGKNIQYF.

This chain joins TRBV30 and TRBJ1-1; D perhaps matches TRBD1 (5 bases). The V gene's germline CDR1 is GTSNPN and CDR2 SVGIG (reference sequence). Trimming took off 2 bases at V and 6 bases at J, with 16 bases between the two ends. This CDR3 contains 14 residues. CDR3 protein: CAWSRQGGKAEAFF. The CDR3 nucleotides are TGTGCCTGGAGTAGGCAGGGTGGAAAAGCTGAAGCTTTCTTT.

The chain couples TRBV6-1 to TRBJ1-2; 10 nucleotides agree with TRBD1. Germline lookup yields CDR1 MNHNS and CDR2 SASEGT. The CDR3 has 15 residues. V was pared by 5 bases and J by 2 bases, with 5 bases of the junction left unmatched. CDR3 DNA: TGTGCCAGCAGTACTCGGGACAGGGGAAACTATGGCTACACCTTC. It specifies CASSTRDRGNYGYTF.

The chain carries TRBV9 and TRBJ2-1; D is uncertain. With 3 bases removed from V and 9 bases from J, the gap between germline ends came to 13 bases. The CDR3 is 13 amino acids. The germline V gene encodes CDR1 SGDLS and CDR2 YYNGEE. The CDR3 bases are TGTGCCAGCAGCGGCGCCTTTGCAGTTGAGCAGTTCTTC. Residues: CASSGAFAVEQFF.

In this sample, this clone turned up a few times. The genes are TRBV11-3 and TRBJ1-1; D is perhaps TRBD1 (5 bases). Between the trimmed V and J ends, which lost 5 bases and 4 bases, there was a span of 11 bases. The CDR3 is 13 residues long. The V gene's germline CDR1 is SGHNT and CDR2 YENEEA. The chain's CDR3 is CASSPGVGTEAFF. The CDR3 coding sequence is TGTGCCAGCAGCCCGGGGGTTGGCACTGAAGCTTTCTTT. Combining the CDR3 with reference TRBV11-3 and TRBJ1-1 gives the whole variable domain EAGVVQSPRYKIIEKKQPVAFWCNPISGHNTLYWYLQNLGQGPELLIRYENEEAVDDSQLPKDRFSAERLKGVDSTLKIQPAELGDSAVYLCASSPGVGTEAFFGQGTRLTVV.

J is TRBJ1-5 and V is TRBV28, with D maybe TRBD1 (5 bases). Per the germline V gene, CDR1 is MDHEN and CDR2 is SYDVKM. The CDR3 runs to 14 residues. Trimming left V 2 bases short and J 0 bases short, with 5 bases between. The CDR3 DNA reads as TGTGCCAGCAGTTTAGGACATAGCAATCAGCCCCAGCATTTT. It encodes CASSLGHSNQPQHF.

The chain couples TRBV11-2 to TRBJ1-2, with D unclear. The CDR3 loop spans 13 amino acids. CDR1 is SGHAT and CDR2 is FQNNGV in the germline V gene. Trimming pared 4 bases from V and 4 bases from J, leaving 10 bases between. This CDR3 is CASSSTSTYGYTF. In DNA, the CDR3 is TGTGCCAGCAGCTCGACATCGACCTATGGCTACACCTTC.

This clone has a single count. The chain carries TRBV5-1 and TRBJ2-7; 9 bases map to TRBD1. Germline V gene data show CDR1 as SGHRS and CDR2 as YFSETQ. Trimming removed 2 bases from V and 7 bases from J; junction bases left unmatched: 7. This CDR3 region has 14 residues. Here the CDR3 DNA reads TGCGCCAGCAGCTTACAGGGGGCGAGTAGGGAGCAGTACTTC. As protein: CASSLQGASREQYF. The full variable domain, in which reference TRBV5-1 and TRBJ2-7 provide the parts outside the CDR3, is KAGVTQTPRYLIKTRGQQVTLSCSPISGHRSVSWYQQTPGQGLQFLFEYFSETQRNKGNFPGRFSGRQFSNSRSEMNVSTLELGDSALYLCASSLQGASREQYFGPGTRLTVT.

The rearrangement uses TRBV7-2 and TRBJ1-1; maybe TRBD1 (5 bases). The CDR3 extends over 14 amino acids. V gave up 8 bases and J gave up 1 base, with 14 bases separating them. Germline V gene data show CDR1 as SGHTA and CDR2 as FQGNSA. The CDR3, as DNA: TGTGCCAGCGGCCCTTGGGGCAGGAACACTGAAGCTTTCTTT. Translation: CASGPWGRNTEAFF.